These 14 T cell receptor beta chains share one sample of origin, sequenced in a study of blood T cell repertoires in COVID-19. Some clones are missing from TCRdb's copy, which holds only in-frame ones; the method was immunoSEQ multiplex PCR. This table has 250,000 to 350,000 clones, roughly 91% appearing once. Sequenced: peripheral blood. The receptors derive from a man aged 30-40 years with acute or convalescent COVID-19.

This clone was recorded once. V and J are TRBV14 and TRBJ2-1; 8 nucleotides match TRBD2. With 5 bases clipped from V and 7 bases from J, the junction kept 13 bases outside the gene matches. This CDR3 is built from 16 residues. Germline CDR1 SGHDN, CDR2 FVKESK. CDR3 protein: CASSSSTRGALNEQFF. Written as DNA, the CDR3 is TGTGCCAGCAGCTCAAGCACGCGGGGGGCCCTAAATGAGCAGTTCTTC. Drawing the rest from reference TRBV14 and TRBJ2-1, the complete variable domain is EAGVTQFPSHSVIEKGQTVTLRCDPISGHDNLYWYRRVMGKEIKFLLHFVKESKQDESGMPNNRFLAERTGGTYSTLKVQPAELEDSGVYFCASSSSTRGALNEQFFGPGTRLTVL.

The chain couples TRBV12-3 or TRBV12-4 to TRBJ2-7, with D hard to call. The CDR3 sequence is 12 residues long. Trimming removed 3 bases from V and 3 bases from J, with 6 bases in between. The CDR3 here is CASSFNYYEQYF. The CDR3 DNA sequence: TGTGCCAGCAGTTTTAACTACTACGAGCAGTACTTC.

In this sample, this clone turned up once. The chain joins TRBV7-8 to TRBJ1-2; tentative D call: TRBD1 (6 bases). There are 15 residues in the CDR3. Trimming removed 4 bases at V and 4 bases at J, with 16 bases between. Germline values: CDR1 SGHVS, CDR2 FQNEAQ. CDR3 sequence: CASSSQQGALYGYTF. DNA of the CDR3: TGTGCCAGCAGCTCTCAACAGGGTGCTCTCTATGGCTACACCTTC.

The CDR3 DNA reads TGCGCCAGCAGCTTGGCCGGGACAGCTTATGGCTACACCTTC. Translated, it gives CASSLAGTAYGYTF. This chain links TRBV5-1 with TRBJ1-2, with 7 bases that match TRBD1. Germline V CDR1 and CDR2: SGHRS, YFSETQ. J gave up 5 bases and V 0 bases, and 4 bases lay outside the gene matches. The CDR3 totals 14 residues.

The chain employs TRBV18 and TRBJ2-7, with 7 bases lining up with TRBD2. The CDR3 contains 14 residues. Unmatched junction bases numbered 6, after V lost 0 bases and J lost 7 bases. The germline gives CDR1 KGHSH, CDR2 LQKENI. The CDR3, as DNA: TGTGCCAGCTCACCACCGAGCGGGAAGGGGGAGCAGTACTTC. Protein product: CASSPPSGKGEQYF. Looking up the rest from reference TRBV18 and TRBJ2-7 gives the full variable domain: NAGVMQNPRHLVRRRGQEARLRCSPMKGHSHVYWYRQLPEEGLKFMVYLQKENIIDESGMPKERFSAEFPKEGPSILRIQQVVRGDSAAYFCASSPPSGKGEQYFGPGTRLTVT.

The chain employs TRBV5-4 and TRBJ2-5; no firm D call. This CDR3 region has 14 residues. V shed 0 bases and J shed 2 bases, with 8 bases lying between them. From germline, CDR1 is SGHNT and CDR2 YYREEE (reference sequence). The CDR3 DNA reads TGTGCCAGCAGCTTGGGTTACAGTCAAGAGACCCAGTACTTC. Amino acids: CASSLGYSQETQYF.

This clone was found once. The gene calls are TRBV14 and TRBJ2-1; 8 bases are a match to TRBD1. CDR3 length: 16 amino acids. Looked up from germline, CDR1 is SGHDN and CDR2 is FVKESK. Trimming at V came to 1 base and at J to 5 bases, leaving 7 bases not matched to a gene. DNA of the CDR3: TGTGCCAGCAGCCAAGGCTTTCAGGGGGCCAACAATGAGCAGTTCTTC. Translation: CASSQGFQGANNEQFF.

The V call is TRBV27, the J call TRBJ1-5; TRBD1 aligns across 9 bases. There are 15 residues in the CDR3. Trimming took 5 bases from V and 2 from J; bases not matched to a gene: 4. Germline lookup yields CDR1 MNHEY and CDR2 SMNVEV (reference sequence). CDR3 sequence (DNA): TGTGCCAGCAGTCTCGACAGGGGGGGCAATCAGCCCCAGCATTTT. This translates into CASSLDRGGNQPQHF.

This chain links TRBV28 with TRBJ2-2, with D uncertain. V shed 3 bases and J shed 6 bases, with 11 bases lying between them. Germline V CDR1 and CDR2: MDHEN, SYDVKM. The CDR3 covers 14 residues. CDR3 nucleotides: TGTGCCAGCAGTTTGATTTCCCTAGCCGGGGAGCTGTTTTTT. As protein: CASSLISLAGELFF.

The V call is TRBV7-3, the J call TRBJ2-3; TRBD2 agrees at 11 bases. The germline V gene encodes CDR1 SGHTA and CDR2 FQGTGA. The CDR3 extends over 15 amino acids. Trimming at V came to 6 bases and at J to 4 bases, leaving 6 bases not matched to a gene. The CDR3 region is CASSPGLAGADTQYF. CDR3 nucleotides: TGTGCCAGCAGTCCCGGACTAGCGGGCGCAGATACGCAGTATTTT.

The CDR3 sequence is CASSPLAGEIEQFF. The CDR3 coding sequence is TGTGCCAGCTCACCGCTAGCGGGAGAAATTGAGCAGTTCTTC. The chain has TRBV18 and TRBJ2-1; 10 bases line up with TRBD2. This CDR3 comprises 14 residues. After removal of 3 bases from V and 9 bases from J, the junction contained 5 bases not matched to a gene. CDR1 is KGHSH, CDR2 LQKENI, per germline.

CDR3 residues: CASSANPGVGREEINEQFF. The DNA of the CDR3 is TGTGCCAGCAGCGCTAACCCCGGGGTGGGGCGGGAGGAGATCAATGAGCAGTTCTTC. The chain recombines TRBV9 with TRBJ2-1; 8 nucleotides align to TRBD2. CDR1 SGDLS and CDR2 YYNGEE come from the germline V gene. The trim removed 3 bases at V and 6 bases at J, leaving 20 bases unmatched. This CDR3 has 19 residues.

This chain connects TRBV5-6 to TRBJ1-1; 7 bases are a match to TRBD1. The germline CDR1 and CDR2 sequences are SGHDT and YYEEEE. This CDR3 comprises 15 residues. Trimming at V came to 1 base and at J to 0 bases, leaving 3 bases not matched to a gene. CDR3 DNA: TGTGCCAGCAGCTTGTTGGACAGGATGAACACTGAAGCTTTCTTT. This codes for CASSLLDRMNTEAFF.

The chain is built from TRBV9 and TRBJ1-2; D uncertain. V was shortened by 4 bases and J by 0 bases, with 10 bases between the two germline ends. Per the germline V gene, CDR1 is SGDLS and CDR2 is YYNGEE. This CDR3 contains 14 residues. In DNA form, the CDR3 reads TGTGCCAGCAGCCCACAGACTACTAACTATGGCTACACCTTC. It yields the protein CASSPQTTNYGYTF.